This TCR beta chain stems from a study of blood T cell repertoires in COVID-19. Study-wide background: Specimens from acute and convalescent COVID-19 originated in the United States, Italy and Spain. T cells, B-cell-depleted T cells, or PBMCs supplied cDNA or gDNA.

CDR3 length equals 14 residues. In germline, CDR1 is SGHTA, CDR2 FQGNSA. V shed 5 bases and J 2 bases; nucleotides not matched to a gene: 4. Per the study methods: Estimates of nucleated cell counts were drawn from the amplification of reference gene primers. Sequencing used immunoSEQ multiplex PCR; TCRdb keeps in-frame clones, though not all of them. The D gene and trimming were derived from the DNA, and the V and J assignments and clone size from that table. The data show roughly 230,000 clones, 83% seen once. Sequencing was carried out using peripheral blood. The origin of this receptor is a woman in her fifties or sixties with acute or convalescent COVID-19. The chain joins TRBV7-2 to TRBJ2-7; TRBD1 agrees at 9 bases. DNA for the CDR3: TGTGCCAGCAGCCGTCGACAGGGGGCCTACGAGCAGTACTTC. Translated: CASSRRQGAYEQYF.